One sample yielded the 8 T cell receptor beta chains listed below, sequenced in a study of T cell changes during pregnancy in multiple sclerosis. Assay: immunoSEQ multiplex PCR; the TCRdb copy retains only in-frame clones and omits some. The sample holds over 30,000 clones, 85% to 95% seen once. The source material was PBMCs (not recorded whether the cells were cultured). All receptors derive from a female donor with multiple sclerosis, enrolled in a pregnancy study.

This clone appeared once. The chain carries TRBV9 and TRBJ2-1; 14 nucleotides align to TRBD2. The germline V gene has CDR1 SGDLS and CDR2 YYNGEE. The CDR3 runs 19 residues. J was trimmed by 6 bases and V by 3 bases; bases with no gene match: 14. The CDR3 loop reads CASSGRWTSGRPVSNEQFF. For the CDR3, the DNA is TGTGCCAGCAGCGGCCGATGGACTAGCGGGAGGCCCGTATCCAATGAGCAGTTCTTC.

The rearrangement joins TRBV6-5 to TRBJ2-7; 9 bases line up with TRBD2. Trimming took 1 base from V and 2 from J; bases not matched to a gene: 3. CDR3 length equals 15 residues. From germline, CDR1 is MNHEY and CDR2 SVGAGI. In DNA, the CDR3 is TGTGCCAGCAGTTACTGGGCTAGCGGGACCTACGAGCAGTACTTC. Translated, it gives CASSYWASGTYEQYF.

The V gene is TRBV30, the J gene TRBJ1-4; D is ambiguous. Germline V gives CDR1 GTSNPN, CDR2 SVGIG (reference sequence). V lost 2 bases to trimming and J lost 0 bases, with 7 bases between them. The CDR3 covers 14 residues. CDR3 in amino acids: CAWSPGTTNEKLFF. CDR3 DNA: TGTGCCTGGAGTCCCGGTACAACTAATGAAAAACTGTTTTTT.

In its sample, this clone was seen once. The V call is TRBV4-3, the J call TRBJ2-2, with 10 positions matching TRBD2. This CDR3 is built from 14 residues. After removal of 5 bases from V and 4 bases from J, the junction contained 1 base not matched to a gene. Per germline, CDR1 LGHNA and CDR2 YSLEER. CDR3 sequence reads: CASSLAGGTGELFF. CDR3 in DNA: TGCGCCAGCAGCTTAGCGGGAGGCACCGGGGAGCTGTTTTTT.

CDR3 protein: CASSLSTGLNTEAFF. Written as DNA, the CDR3 is TGCGCCAGCAGCTTGAGCACAGGGTTGAACACTGAAGCTTTCTTT. The chain uses TRBV5-1 and TRBJ1-1; TRBD1 is a possible D gene (6 bases). The CDR3 length is 15 residues. Germline lookup yields CDR1 SGHRS and CDR2 YFSETQ. The ends were cut back, 1 base at V and 0 bases at J, with 10 bases in the middle.

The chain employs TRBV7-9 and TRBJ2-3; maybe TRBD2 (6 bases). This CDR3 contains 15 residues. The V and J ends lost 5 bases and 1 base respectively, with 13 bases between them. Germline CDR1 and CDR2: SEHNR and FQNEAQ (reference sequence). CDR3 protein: CASSRGTDRTDTQYF. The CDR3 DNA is TGTGCCAGCAGCCGGGGGACCGATCGCACAGATACGCAGTATTTT.

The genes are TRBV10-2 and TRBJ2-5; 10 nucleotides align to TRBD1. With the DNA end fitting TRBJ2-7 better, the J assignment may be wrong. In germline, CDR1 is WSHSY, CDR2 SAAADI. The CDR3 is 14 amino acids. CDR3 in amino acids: CASRDGTGAYEQYF. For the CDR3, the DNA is TGCGCCAGCAGAGACGGGACAGGGGCCTACGAGCAGTACTTC.

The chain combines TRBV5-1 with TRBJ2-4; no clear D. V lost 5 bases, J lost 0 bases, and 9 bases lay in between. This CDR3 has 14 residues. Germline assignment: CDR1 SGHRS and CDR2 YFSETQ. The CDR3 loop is CASSSNGAKNIQYF. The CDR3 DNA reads TGCGCCAGCAGTTCTAACGGAGCCAAAAACATTCAGTACTTC.